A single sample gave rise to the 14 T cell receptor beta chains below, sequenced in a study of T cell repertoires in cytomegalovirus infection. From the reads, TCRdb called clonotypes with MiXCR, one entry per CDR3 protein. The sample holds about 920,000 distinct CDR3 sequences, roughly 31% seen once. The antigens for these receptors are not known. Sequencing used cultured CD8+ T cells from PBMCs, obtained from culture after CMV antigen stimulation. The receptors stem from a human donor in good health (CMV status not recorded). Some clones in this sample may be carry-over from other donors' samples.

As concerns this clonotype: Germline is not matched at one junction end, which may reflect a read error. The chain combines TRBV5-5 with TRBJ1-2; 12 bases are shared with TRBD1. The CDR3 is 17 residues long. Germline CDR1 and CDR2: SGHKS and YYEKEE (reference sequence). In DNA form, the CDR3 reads TGTGCCAGCAGCTTGGGACAGGGACAGGGGGCTAACTATGGCTACAGCTTC. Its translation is CASSLGQGQGANYGYSF.

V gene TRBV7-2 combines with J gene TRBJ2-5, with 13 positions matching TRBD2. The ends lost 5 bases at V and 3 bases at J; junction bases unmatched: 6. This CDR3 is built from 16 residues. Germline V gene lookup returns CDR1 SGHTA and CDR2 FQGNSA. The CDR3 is CASSPGLAGPEETQYF. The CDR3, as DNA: TGTGCCAGCAGCCCGGGACTAGCGGGGCCCGAAGAGACCCAGTACTTC.

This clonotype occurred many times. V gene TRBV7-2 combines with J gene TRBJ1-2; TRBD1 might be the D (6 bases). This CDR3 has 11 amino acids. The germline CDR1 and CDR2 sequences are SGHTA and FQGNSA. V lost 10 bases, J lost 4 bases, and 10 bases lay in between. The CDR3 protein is CAKGEGYGYTF. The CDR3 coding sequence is TGTGCCAAGGGGGAGGGCTATGGCTACACCTTC.

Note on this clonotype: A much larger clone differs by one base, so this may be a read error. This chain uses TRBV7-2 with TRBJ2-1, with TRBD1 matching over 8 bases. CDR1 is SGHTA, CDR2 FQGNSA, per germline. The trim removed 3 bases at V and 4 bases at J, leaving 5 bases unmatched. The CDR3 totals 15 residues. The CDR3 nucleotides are TGTGCCAGCAGCTTCCTGACAGGGGAGTACAATGAGCAGTTCTTC. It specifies CASSFLTGEYNEQFF. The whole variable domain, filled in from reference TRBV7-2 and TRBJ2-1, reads GAGVSQSPSNKVTEKGKDVELRCDPISGHTALYWYRQSLGQGLEFLIYFQGNSAPDKSGLPSDRFSAERTGGSVSTLTIQRTQQEDSAVYLCASSFLTGEYNEQFFGPGTRLTVL.

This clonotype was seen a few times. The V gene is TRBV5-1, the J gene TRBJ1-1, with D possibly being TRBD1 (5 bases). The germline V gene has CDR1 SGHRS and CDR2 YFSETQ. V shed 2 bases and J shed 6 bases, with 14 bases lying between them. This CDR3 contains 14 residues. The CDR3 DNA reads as TGCGCCAGCAGCTTCCGGGACGGAAGACCTGAAGCTTTCTTT. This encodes CASSFRDGRPEAFF.

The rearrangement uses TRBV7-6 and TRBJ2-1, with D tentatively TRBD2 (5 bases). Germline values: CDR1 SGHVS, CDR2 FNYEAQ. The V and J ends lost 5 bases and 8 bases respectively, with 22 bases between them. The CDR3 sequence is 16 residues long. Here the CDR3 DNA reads TGTGCCAGCAGCCTAGTCGCCGGGAACGTTGCCCATGAGCAGTTCTTC. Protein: CASSLVAGNVAHEQFF.

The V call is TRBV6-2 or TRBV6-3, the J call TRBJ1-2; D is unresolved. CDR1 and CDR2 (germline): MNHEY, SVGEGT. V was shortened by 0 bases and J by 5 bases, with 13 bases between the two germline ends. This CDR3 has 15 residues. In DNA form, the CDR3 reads TGTGCCAGCAGTTACTCATGGGGAGCCCGATATGGCTACACCTTC. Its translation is CASSYSWGARYGYTF.

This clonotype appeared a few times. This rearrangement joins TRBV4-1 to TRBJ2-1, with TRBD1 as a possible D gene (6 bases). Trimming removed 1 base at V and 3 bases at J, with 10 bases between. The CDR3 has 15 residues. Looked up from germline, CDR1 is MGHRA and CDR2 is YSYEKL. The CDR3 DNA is TGCGCCAGCAGCCAAGGGACAGCGGACTACAATGAGCAGTTCTTC. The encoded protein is CASSQGTADYNEQFF.

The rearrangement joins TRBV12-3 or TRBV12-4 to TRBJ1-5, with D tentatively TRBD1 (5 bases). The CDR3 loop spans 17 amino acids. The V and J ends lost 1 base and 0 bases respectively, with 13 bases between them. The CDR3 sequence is CASSLGFRDYSNQPQHF. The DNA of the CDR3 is TGTGCCAGCAGTTTAGGTTTCCGGGACTATAGCAATCAGCCCCAGCATTTT.

CDR3 DNA: TGTGCCAGCAGCCAGGGACAATCGGATACGCAGTATTTT. Protein: CASSQGQSDTQYF. V and J are TRBV3-1 and TRBJ2-3, with D maybe TRBD1 (6 bases). Germline-derived CDR1 and CDR2 are LGHDT and YNNKEL (reference sequence). This CDR3 is 13 amino acids long. V lost 3 bases to trimming and J lost 6 bases, with 10 bases between them.

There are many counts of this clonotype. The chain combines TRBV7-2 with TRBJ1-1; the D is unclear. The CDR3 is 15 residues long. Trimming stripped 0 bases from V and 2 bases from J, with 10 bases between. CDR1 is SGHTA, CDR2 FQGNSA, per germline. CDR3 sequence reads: CASSLAIGSNTEAFF. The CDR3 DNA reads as TGTGCCAGCAGCTTAGCGATTGGGTCTAACACTGAAGCTTTCTTT.

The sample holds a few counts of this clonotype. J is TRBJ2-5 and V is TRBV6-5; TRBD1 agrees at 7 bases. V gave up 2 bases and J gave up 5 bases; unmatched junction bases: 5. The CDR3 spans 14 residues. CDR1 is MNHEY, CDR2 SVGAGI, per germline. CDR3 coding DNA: TGTGCCAGCAGTTACGACAGGGCAGGGGAGACCCAGTACTTC. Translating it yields CASSYDRAGETQYF.

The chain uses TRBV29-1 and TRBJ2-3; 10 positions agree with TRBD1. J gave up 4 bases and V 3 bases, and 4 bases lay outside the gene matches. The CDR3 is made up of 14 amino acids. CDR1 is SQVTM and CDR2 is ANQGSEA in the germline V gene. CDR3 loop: CSVDGTGVADTQYF. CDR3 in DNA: TGCAGCGTTGACGGGACAGGGGTTGCAGATACGCAGTATTTT.

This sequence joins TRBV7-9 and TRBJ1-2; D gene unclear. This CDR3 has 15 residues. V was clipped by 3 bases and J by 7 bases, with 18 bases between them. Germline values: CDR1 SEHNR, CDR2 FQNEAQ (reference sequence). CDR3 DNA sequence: TGTGCCAGCAGCTTTCCGGCTCCGCCGGATGGTGGCTACACCTTC. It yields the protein CASSFPAPPDGGYTF.